This T cell receptor (beta chain) was recorded in a study of T cells in Graves' hyperthyroidism and ophthalmopathy. Study-level information: Prior to any treatment, at the point of initial diagnosis, peripheral blood was collected.

The investigators amplified TCR beta CDR3 regions from RNA transcripts. First-round RT-PCR targeting the TCR CDR3 was performed with the HTBI primer set. TCRdb independently ran MiXCR on the multiplex PCR reads; one entry per CDR3 protein. The sample lists roughly 350,000 distinct CDR3 sequences, 13% to 15% occurring once. Whole-study findings and limits: It was a median around 6 months before onset that the model predicted ophthalmopathy. A 13 V-J signature model discriminated ophthalmopathy versus stable hyperthyroidism.

A note on this clonotype: The antigen is undetermined. At one end the junction does not follow the germline gene, possibly because of a read error.

The source of this sequence is a woman aged 25 to 45 with Graves' ophthalmopathy. The sequenced sample was blood.

The CDR3 bases are TGTGCCAGCAGTGAATCCGGACAGGGATTCTACAAGCAGTACTTC. This sequence encodes CASSESGQGFYKQYF. The V and J genes are TRBV2 and TRBJ2-7, with TRBD1 matching over 8 bases. Germline V lookup: CDR1 SNHLY, CDR2 FYNNEI. The CDR3 contains 15 residues.